These 16 T cell receptor beta chains originate from one sample sequenced in a study of T cell changes during pregnancy in multiple sclerosis. TCRdb keeps only in-frame clones here, not all; method: immunoSEQ multiplex PCR. The sample includes about 70,000 clones, 80% to 95% of them seen just once. Source: CD4+ T cells from peripheral blood mononuclear cells, taken after pregnancy. These receptors originate from a female donor with multiple sclerosis, enrolled in a pregnancy study.

V usage is TRBV6-5 and J usage is TRBJ2-3; tentative D call: TRBD1 (6 bases). The CDR3 is made up of 15 amino acids. Germline V gene lookup returns CDR1 MNHEY and CDR2 SVGAGI. Trimming took off 6 bases at V and 2 bases at J, with 15 bases between the two ends. The CDR3 loop reads CASSTFLGATDTQYF. The DNA for the CDR3 is TGTGCCAGCAGCACTTTTTTGGGGGCCACAGATACGCAGTATTTT.

J is TRBJ1-2 and V is TRBV19; 9 bases agree with TRBD1. J was trimmed by 8 bases and V by 7 bases; bases with no gene match: 14. Germline assignment: CDR1 LNHDA and CDR2 SQIVND (reference sequence). The CDR3 covers 15 residues. CDR3: CASKWDRDLLSGYTF. The DNA for the CDR3 is TGTGCCAGTAAATGGGACAGGGACCTTCTGAGCGGCTACACCTTC.

This chain connects TRBV7-2 to TRBJ1-5, with 9 bases lining up with TRBD1. V lost 4 bases to trimming and J lost 6 bases; unmatched junction nucleotides: 7. This CDR3 region has 15 residues. In germline, CDR1 is SGHTA, CDR2 FQGNSA. The CDR3 bases are TGTGCCAGCAGCTCCACCGGGACAGGGAGTCAGCCCCAGCATTTT. It is translated as CASSSTGTGSQPQHF.

This rearrangement joins TRBV9 to TRBJ2-3; a weak D match, TRBD1 (5 bases). V was trimmed by 3 bases and J by 2 bases, leaving 13 bases between them. The germline gives CDR1 SGDLS, CDR2 YYNGEE. This CDR3 is 15 amino acids long. The CDR3: CASSALGPLTDTQYF. The CDR3 coding sequence is TGTGCCAGCAGCGCACTGGGGCCCCTCACAGATACGCAGTATTTT. Full variable domain (missing parts from reference TRBV9 and TRBJ2-3): DSGVTQTPKHLITATGQRVTLRCSPRSGDLSVYWYQQSLDQGLQFLIQYYNGEERAKGNILERFSAQQFPDLHSELNLSSLELGDSALYFCASSALGPLTDTQYFGPGTRLTVL.

The chain employs TRBV5-5 and TRBJ1-3; 7 bases agree with TRBD1. Germline V gene lookup returns CDR1 SGHKS and CDR2 YYEKEE (reference sequence). V was clipped by 2 bases and J by 4 bases; unmatched bases: 6. The length of the CDR3 is 15 residues. Here the CDR3 reads CASSFTGTVGNTIYF. The CDR3 DNA follows: TGTGCCAGCAGCTTTACCGGGACAGTAGGAAACACCATATATTTT.

This clone was seen a few times. The rearrangement links TRBV21-1 to TRBJ2-4; the table gives TRBD2 as D, unverified against the DNA. TRBV21-1 counts as a pseudogene. The CDR3 totals 19 residues. The CDR3 protein is CASSKSRWKRGVAKNIQYF. DNA for the CDR3: TGTGCCAGCAGCAAAAGTCGATGGAAACGGGGGGTAGCCAAAAACATTCAGTACTTC.

The CDR3 DNA reads TGTGCCAGTAGTATGAATGCGGGGAGCTCCTACGAGCAGTACTTC. Amino acid sequence: CASSMNAGSSYEQYF. This rearrangement joins TRBV19 to TRBJ2-7; tentative D call: TRBD2 (6 bases). The V and J ends lost 3 bases and 0 bases respectively, with 12 bases between them. This CDR3 has 15 amino acids. Germline loops: CDR1 LNHDA, CDR2 SQIVND (reference sequence).

The chain links TRBV18 to TRBJ2-2; a weak D match, TRBD1 (6 bases). Germline V gene data show CDR1 as KGHSH and CDR2 as LQKENI. This CDR3 region has 14 residues. V was shortened by 6 bases and J by 5 bases, with 13 bases between the two germline ends. CDR3 DNA sequence: TGTGCCAGCTCGCCGGGACAAATAACCGGGGAGCTGTTTTTT. Amino acids: CASSPGQITGELFF. Full variable domain (outside the CDR3, taken from reference TRBV18 and TRBJ2-2): NAGVMQNPRHLVRRRGQEARLRCSPMKGHSHVYWYRQLPEEGLKFMVYLQKENIIDESGMPKERFSAEFPKEGPSILRIQQVVRGDSAAYFCASSPGQITGELFFGEGSRLTVL.

The chain combines TRBV5-1 with TRBJ1-1; no reliable D call. Trimming took 5 bases from V and 0 from J, leaving 14 bases between them. The CDR3 is 15 residues long. Germline CDR1 is SGHRS and CDR2 is YFSETQ. CDR3: CASRYHDGVNTEAFF. The CDR3 DNA reads TGCGCCAGCAGATATCACGACGGGGTGAACACTGAAGCTTTCTTT.

The V gene is TRBV6-5, the J gene TRBJ2-1; no clear D gene. Trimming removed 5 bases from V and 8 bases from J, with 16 bases in between. CDR1 is MNHEY and CDR2 is SVGAGI in the germline V gene. The CDR3 length is 14 residues. The DNA of the CDR3 is TGTGCCAGCAGTCCCCGACCCGGAGAACATGAGCAGTTCTTC. It yields the protein CASSPRPGEHEQFF.

V is TRBV5-5 and J is TRBJ2-1; TRBD2 is a possible D gene (6 bases). This CDR3 region has 13 residues. Germline V gene sequence: CDR1 SGHKS, CDR2 YYEKEE (reference sequence). Trimming cost V 5 bases and J 9 bases, with 15 bases left between them. CDR3: CASSLIAVIEQFF. As DNA, the CDR3 is TGTGCCAGCAGTTTAATAGCGGTCATTGAGCAGTTCTTC.

The chain has TRBV7-9 and TRBJ1-1, with D uncertain. V dropped 2 bases and J dropped 7 bases, with 11 bases sitting between them. This CDR3 contains 13 residues. Germline lookup yields CDR1 SEHNR and CDR2 FQNEAQ (reference sequence). CDR3 in amino acids: CASSLRGQLEAFF. The DNA for the CDR3 is TGTGCCAGCAGCTTAAGAGGGCAGCTTGAAGCTTTCTTT.

This chain connects TRBV13 to TRBJ1-4; TRBD1 matches at 9 bases. CDR1 is PRHDT, CDR2 FYEKMQ, per germline (reference sequence). The CDR3 totals 18 residues. J gave up 0 bases and V 2 bases, and 7 bases lay outside the gene matches. CDR3 protein: CASSLTPGQGATNEKLFF. As DNA, the CDR3 is TGTGCCAGCAGCTTAACACCGGGACAGGGAGCAACTAATGAAAAACTGTTTTTT.

The V gene is TRBV7-8, the J gene TRBJ2-7; the match to TRBD2 covers 7 bases. V lost 3 bases, J lost 2 bases, and 4 bases stayed unmatched. The germline CDR1 and CDR2 sequences are SGHVS and FQNEAQ. This CDR3 has 14 residues. In nucleotides, the CDR3 is TGTGCCAGCAGCTTTAGCGGGTCAGCCTACGAGCAGTACTTC. It specifies CASSFSGSAYEQYF.

The chain links TRBV29-1 to TRBJ2-5; TRBD1 matches at 8 bases. From germline, CDR1 is SQVTM and CDR2 ANQGSEA. J lost 1 base, V lost 2 bases, and 6 bases had no gene match. The CDR3 length is 15 residues. The CDR3 nucleotides are TGCAGCGTTGAATATGCGGGACAGGTCCAAGAGACCCAGTACTTC. Its translation: CSVEYAGQVQETQYF.

This chain connects TRBV19 to TRBJ2-2; maybe TRBD2 (5 bases). The germline V gene encodes CDR1 LNHDA and CDR2 SQIVND (reference sequence). Trimming stripped 7 bases from V and 0 bases from J, with 18 bases between. The CDR3 consists of 17 residues. The chain's CDR3 is CASKEARPTANTGELFF. DNA for the CDR3: TGTGCCAGTAAGGAGGCCAGGCCTACCGCGAACACCGGGGAGCTGTTTTTT.